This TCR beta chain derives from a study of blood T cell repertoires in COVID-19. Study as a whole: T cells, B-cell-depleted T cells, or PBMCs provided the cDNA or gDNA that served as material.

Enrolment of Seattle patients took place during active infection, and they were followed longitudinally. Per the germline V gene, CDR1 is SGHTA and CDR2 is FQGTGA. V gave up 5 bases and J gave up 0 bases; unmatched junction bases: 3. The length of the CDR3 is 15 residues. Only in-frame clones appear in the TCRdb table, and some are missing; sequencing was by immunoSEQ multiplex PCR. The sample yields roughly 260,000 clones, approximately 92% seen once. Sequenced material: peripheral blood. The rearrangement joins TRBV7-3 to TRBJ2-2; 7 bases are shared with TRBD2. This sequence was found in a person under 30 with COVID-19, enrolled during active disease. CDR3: CASSVGLANTGELFF. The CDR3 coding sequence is TGTGCCAGCAGCGTTGGACTAGCGAACACCGGGGAGCTGTTTTTT.